The 25 T cell receptor beta chains given below trace back to one sample, sequenced in a study of vaccination effects on CD4 cells after COVID-19. Using immunoSEQ multiplex PCR, the repertoire was profiled, and TCRdb retains in-frame clones only, with some absent. The sample includes around 30,000 clones, roughly 71% seen only once; the top ten take about 17%. Their antigen targets remain unknown. In the ViraFEST assay, antigen-specific CD4+ clonotypes were identified by expansion after peptide-pool stimulation. Culture lasted over 9 days before CD4+ T cell isolation. According to PCR results, the person was infected with SARS-CoV-2 between March and December 2020. Here the sequenced sample was CD4+ T cells from PBMCs cultured with SARS-CoV-2 spike peptides, taken before COVID-19 vaccination. The receptors derive from a human donor who had a prior SARS-CoV-2 infection.

This clone was seen a single time. The gene calls are TRBV11-3 and TRBJ2-3; 14 nucleotides align to TRBD2. Germline CDR1 SGHNT, CDR2 YENEEA. Unmatched junction bases numbered 15, after V lost 5 bases and J lost 2 bases. This CDR3 has 20 amino acids. The CDR3 DNA follows: TGTGCCAGCAGCCAAGGACTAGCGGGAGGCCCGCCGTCGATCACAGATACGCAGTATTTT. This translates into CASSQGLAGGPPSITDTQYF.

This clone has a single count. This chain links TRBV7-9 with TRBJ1-2; D is unclear. Looked up from germline, CDR1 is SEHNR and CDR2 is FQNEAQ (reference sequence). This CDR3 spans 14 amino acids. Trimming pared 5 bases from V and 8 bases from J, leaving 18 bases between. The CDR3 spells CASSLHHLRGGYTF. The CDR3, as DNA: TGTGCCAGCAGCCTCCACCACCTTCGGGGAGGCTACACCTTC. Full variable domain (missing parts from reference TRBV7-9 and TRBJ1-2): DTGVSQNPRHKITKRGQNVTFRCDPISEHNRLYWYRQTLGQGPEFLTYFQNEAQLEKSRLLSDRFSAERPKGSFSTLEIQRTEQGDSAMYLCASSLHHLRGGYTFGSGTRLTVV.

The rearrangement joins TRBV6-5 to TRBJ1-1, with unresolved D. Deletions cut 8 bases from V and 1 base from J, with 11 bases between. The CDR3 is 13 amino acids. Germline V gives CDR1 MNHEY, CDR2 SVGAGI. CDR3 amino acids: CASQWPGNTEAFF. For the CDR3, the DNA is TGTGCCAGCCAATGGCCGGGGAACACTGAAGCTTTCTTT.

The V call is TRBV7-8, the J call TRBJ1-6; TRBD1 is a possible D gene (6 bases). Germline CDR1 reads SGHVS; CDR2 reads FQNEAQ. The CDR3 is made up of 20 amino acids. The V end lost 5 bases, the J end lost 5 bases, and 28 bases lay between the germline ends. The CDR3 DNA sequence: TGTGCCAGCAGCCTCCTACAGGGAGGGTGGGGGGAAGAGCATAATTCACCCCTCCACTTT. Protein: CASSLLQGGWGEEHNSPLHF.

Only one count was recorded for this clone. The chain has TRBV5-1 and TRBJ2-7; a possible D gene is TRBD2 (7 bases). The CDR3 is made up of 14 amino acids. The germline gives CDR1 SGHRS, CDR2 YFSETQ. V gave up 0 bases and J gave up 3 bases, with 10 bases separating them. In DNA form, the CDR3 reads TGCGCCAGCAGCTTGGCCGGGGGGCTCTACGAGCAGTACTTC. Its protein is CASSLAGGLYEQYF.

This clone showed up just once. V and J are TRBV4-1 and TRBJ1-4; D is undetermined. Trimming stripped 4 bases from V and 4 bases from J, with 19 bases between. Germline CDR1 is MGHRA and CDR2 is YSYEKL. The CDR3 is 17 amino acids. The CDR3, as DNA: TGCGCCAGCAGCCCCACTAGGGCGAAGGCCAATAATGAAAAACTGTTTTTT. As protein: CASSPTRAKANNEKLFF.

This clone was observed a single time. The chain joins TRBV15 to TRBJ1-2, with D possibly TRBD1 on 5 matching bases. This CDR3 spans 16 amino acids. The V end lost 0 bases, the J end lost 5 bases, and 16 bases lay between the germline ends. CDR1 and CDR2 (germline): LNHNV, YYDKDF (reference sequence). The CDR3 here is CATSREWSGTDYGYTF. The CDR3 nucleotides are TGTGCCACCAGCAGAGAGTGGTCCGGGACGGATTATGGCTACACCTTC. Filled out from reference TRBV15 and TRBJ1-2, the complete variable domain reads DAMVIQNPRYQVTQFGKPVTLSCSQTLNHNVMYWYQQKSSQAPKLLFHYYDKDFNNEADTPDNFQSRRPNTSFCFLDIRSPGLGDTAMYLCATSREWSGTDYGYTFGSGTRLTVV.

The table lists this clone with a few counts. V and J are TRBV5-4 and TRBJ2-7; no clear D gene. V dropped 0 bases and J dropped 1 base, with 5 bases sitting between them. The CDR3 extends over 13 amino acids. Germline CDR1 SGHNT, CDR2 YYREEE (reference sequence). Written as DNA, the CDR3 is TGTGCCAGCAGCTTGGACGGATCCTACGAGCAGTACTTC. This sequence encodes CASSLDGSYEQYF.

This chain connects TRBV5-4 to TRBJ2-5; 10 bases are a match to TRBD2. CDR3 size: 16 residues. V trimming: 0 bases; J trimming: 5 bases; junction bases outside the gene matches: 7. Germline assignment: CDR1 SGHNT and CDR2 YYREEE (reference sequence). The chain's CDR3 is CASSLDSASGGETQYF. CDR3 nucleotide sequence: TGTGCCAGCAGCTTGGATTCGGCTAGCGGGGGTGAGACCCAGTACTTC.

The rearrangement links TRBV9 to TRBJ2-7; 7 bases match TRBD2. The CDR3 extends over 15 amino acids. V shed 0 bases and J 1 base; nucleotides not matched to a gene: 4. Germline V CDR1 and CDR2: SGDLS, YYNGEE. The CDR3 is CASSVGPGRSYEQYF. The CDR3 region has the DNA TGTGCCAGCAGCGTAGGTCCCGGGAGGTCCTACGAGCAGTACTTC.

J is TRBJ2-7 and V is TRBV7-3; D not resolved. Germline CDR1 and CDR2: SGHTA and FQGTGA. This CDR3 region has 14 residues. Trimming pared 3 bases from V and 9 bases from J, leaving 18 bases between. CDR3 region: CASSLTGPTQGQYF. The CDR3 bases are TGTGCCAGCAGCTTGACCGGGCCTACCCAAGGGCAGTACTTC.

V is TRBV7-2 and J is TRBJ2-6; D may be TRBD1 (6 bases). Germline V lookup: CDR1 SGHTA, CDR2 FQGNSA. With 5 bases removed from V and 0 bases from J, the gap between germline ends came to 14 bases. This CDR3 has 17 residues. This chain's CDR3 is CASSLRSGVSGANVLTF. The CDR3 DNA sequence: TGTGCCAGCAGCCTCCGATCAGGGGTCTCTGGGGCCAACGTCCTGACTTTC.

This clone showed up just a few times. The rearrangement joins TRBV7-3 to TRBJ2-3, with TRBD2 matching over 8 bases. CDR3 length: 18 residues. V shed 2 bases, J shed 6 bases, and the junction held 16 bases outside the gene matches. CDR1 SGHTA and CDR2 FQGTGA come from the germline V gene. The CDR3 coding sequence is TGTGCCAGCAGCTTATCGCATTTGGGGAGCGGGGGTGAGGATACGCAGTATTTT. Its protein is CASSLSHLGSGGEDTQYF.

This clone was seen a handful of times. V gene TRBV19 combines with J gene TRBJ1-5; D may be TRBD1 (6 bases). The ends were cut back, 0 bases at V and 4 bases at J, with 16 bases in the middle. The CDR3 loop spans 17 amino acids. Germline CDR1 reads LNHDA; CDR2 reads SQIVND (reference sequence). CDR3 loop: CASSIDLGRGGNQPQHF. The CDR3 coding sequence is TGTGCCAGTAGTATAGATCTAGGCAGGGGAGGGAATCAGCCCCAGCATTTT. The whole variable domain, filled in from reference TRBV19 and TRBJ1-5, reads DGGITQSPKYLFRKEGQNVTLSCEQNLNHDAMYWYRQDPGQGLRLIYYSQIVNDFQKGDIAEGYSVSREKKESFPLTVTSAQKNPTAFYLCASSIDLGRGGNQPQHFGDGTRLSIL.

By share, this clone counts as medium-sized. The chain recombines TRBV10-3 with TRBJ2-3; 10 nucleotides align to TRBD2. Trimming removed 6 bases from V and 4 bases from J; junction bases left unmatched: 16. CDR1 and CDR2 (germline): ENHRY, SYGVKD. CDR3 size: 18 residues. The CDR3 nucleotides are TGTGCCATCAGACCCAGCGGGGGGGCAGTTTTTTTGCCAGATACGCAGTATTTT. Protein: CAIRPSGGAVFLPDTQYF.

The chain has TRBV5-1 and TRBJ2-1; 11 bases line up with TRBD2. The V gene end was trimmed by 0 bases and the J gene end by 0 bases; junction bases not matched to a gene: 8. This CDR3 comprises 19 residues. Germline V gene lookup returns CDR1 SGHRS and CDR2 YFSETQ. As DNA, the CDR3 is TGCGCCAGCAGCTTGGGACTAGCGGGATTTGCGCTCTCCTACAATGAGCAGTTCTTC. Translated: CASSLGLAGFALSYNEQFF.

This chain uses TRBV7-6 with TRBJ2-2; possible D gene TRBD1, 5 bases. V dropped 0 bases and J dropped 7 bases, with 9 bases sitting between them. Germline V gives CDR1 SGHVS, CDR2 FNYEAQ. This CDR3 comprises 14 residues. Here the CDR3 reads CASSLAAGYGELFF. The CDR3 DNA sequence: TGTGCCAGCAGCTTAGCGGCAGGGTACGGGGAGCTGTTTTTT.

This clone appeared a few times. The CDR3 bases are TGCAGTGCTAGAAGGAACTACGAGCAGTACTTC. Amino acids: CSARRNYEQYF. The chain combines TRBV20-1 with TRBJ2-7; the D is unclear. The CDR3 is 11 amino acids. The V gene lost 2 bases and the J gene lost 3 bases, with 5 bases spanning the gap. Germline V gene lookup returns CDR1 DFQATT and CDR2 SNEGSKA (reference sequence).

CDR3 sequence reads: CASSGDQRSGGLHNEQFF. DNA of the CDR3: TGCGCCAGCAGCGGGGATCAGAGGAGCGGGGGGCTTCACAATGAGCAGTTCTTC. The chain carries TRBV5-1 and TRBJ2-1; 9 bases are shared with TRBD2. CDR3 length: 18 residues. Trimming removed 4 bases from V and 5 bases from J; junction bases left unmatched: 16. In germline, CDR1 is SGHRS, CDR2 YFSETQ.

The V and J genes are TRBV15 and TRBJ2-1; 7 nucleotides match TRBD2. CDR1 is LNHNV, CDR2 YYDKDF, per germline (reference sequence). This CDR3 region has 16 residues. The junction had 14 bases not matched to a gene; V was cut back by 3 bases and J by 9 bases. CDR3 protein: CATSRTSGGDFLEQFF. DNA of the CDR3: TGTGCCACCAGCAGGACATCGGGAGGTGATTTTCTTGAGCAGTTCTTC.

This clone was found a few times. V and J are TRBV20-1 and TRBJ2-7; no clear D gene. The V gene's germline CDR1 is DFQATT and CDR2 SNEGSKA (reference sequence). The CDR3 totals 12 residues. Trimming left V 3 bases short and J 0 bases short, with 6 bases between. The CDR3 DNA reads as TGCAGTGCTAGTCAAACCTCCTACGAGCAGTACTTC. The encoded protein is CSASQTSYEQYF.

The J gene is TRBJ1-4, the V gene TRBV5-1; TRBD1 might be the D (5 bases). This CDR3 comprises 14 residues. The germline CDR1 and CDR2 sequences are SGHRS and YFSETQ. V lost 0 bases, J lost 7 bases, and 10 bases lay in between. The DNA for the CDR3 is TGCGCCAGCAGCTTGGGTCGGGGGAGTGAAAAACTGTTTTTT. Protein: CASSLGRGSEKLFF.

The V gene is TRBV6-5, the J gene TRBJ1-6; TRBD1 aligns across 8 bases. The germline V gene encodes CDR1 MNHEY and CDR2 SVGAGI. CDR3 length: 15 amino acids. V shed 6 bases, J shed 9 bases, and the junction held 10 bases outside the gene matches. The CDR3 reads CASSTAGQGGSPLHF. The CDR3 DNA sequence: TGTGCCAGCAGCACTGCCGGACAGGGCGGTTCACCCCTCCACTTT.

This rearrangement joins TRBV4-1 to TRBJ2-7; 10 nucleotides align to TRBD1. J gave up 7 bases and V 4 bases, and 13 bases lay outside the gene matches. From germline, CDR1 is MGHRA and CDR2 YSYEKL. The CDR3 has 16 amino acids. The CDR3: CASSPTLDRGTGEQYF. The CDR3 DNA follows: TGCGCCAGCAGCCCGACCTTGGACAGGGGGACCGGTGAGCAGTACTTC.

The rearrangement uses TRBV9 and TRBJ2-2, with a weak D call TRBD2 (5 bases). This CDR3 spans 14 amino acids. The germline V gene has CDR1 SGDLS and CDR2 YYNGEE. V lost 5 bases and J lost 0, with 8 bases in between. The CDR3 sequence: CASRRLTNTGELFF. CDR3 DNA: TGTGCCAGCAGACGACTAACGAACACCGGGGAGCTGTTTTTT.